The 18 T cell receptor beta chains reported below all come from one sample, sequenced in a study of siplizumab effects on memory and regulatory T cells. The protocol was immunoSEQ multiplex PCR, while the TCRdb copy is restricted to in-frame clones and leaves out a portion. The data show 50,000 or so clones, with about 92% seen just once and around 40% held by the top ten. The sequencing input was CD8+ T cells sorted from blood. These TCRs come from a human donor in good health.

The chain has TRBV6-5 and TRBJ2-3; D may be TRBD1 (6 bases). V lost 6 bases to trimming and J lost 2 bases, with 12 bases between them. CDR1 and CDR2 (germline): MNHEY, SVGAGI. The CDR3 consists of 14 residues. As DNA, the CDR3 is TGTGCCAGCAGCCCACAGGGATTCACAGATACGCAGTATTTT. Translated, it gives CASSPQGFTDTQYF.

V and J are TRBV11-2 and TRBJ2-3; 8 bases match TRBD2. Germline V gives CDR1 SGHAT, CDR2 FQNNGV. V trimming: 1 base; J trimming: 2 bases; junction bases outside the gene matches: 5. This CDR3 spans 16 amino acids. CDR3 in DNA: TGTGCCAGCAGCTTAGTGGCGGGAGGCGTCACAGATACGCAGTATTTT. Translation gives CASSLVAGGVTDTQYF.

A single count supports this clone. This rearrangement joins TRBV19 to TRBJ1-1, with D perhaps matching TRBD1 (6 bases). V dropped 8 bases and J dropped 5 bases, with 18 bases sitting between them. CDR3 length: 14 amino acids. CDR1 is LNHDA and CDR2 is SQIVND in the germline V gene (reference sequence). CDR3 residues: CASHQLAGATEAFF. The CDR3 DNA reads as TGTGCCAGTCATCAGCTAGCGGGGGCGACTGAAGCTTTCTTT.

The chain carries TRBV4-2 and TRBJ1-1; TRBD1 agrees at 11 bases. The junction had 13 bases not matched to a gene; V was cut back by 1 base and J by 3 bases. Per the germline V gene, CDR1 is LGHNA and CDR2 is YNFKEQ. This CDR3 has 19 residues. CDR3 sequence reads: CASSQVLEKDRGRYTEAFF. CDR3 DNA sequence: TGTGCCAGCAGCCAAGTATTGGAGAAGGACAGGGGGCGTTACACTGAAGCTTTCTTT.

This chain joins TRBV7-8 and TRBJ2-7; 10 bases agree with TRBD1. Per germline, CDR1 SGHVS and CDR2 FQNEAQ. There are 14 residues in the CDR3. J lost 4 bases, V lost 1 base, and 1 base had no gene match. CDR3 sequence: CASSLGQGAYEQYF. The CDR3 DNA follows: TGTGCCAGCAGCTTAGGACAGGGGGCATACGAGCAGTACTTC.

V and J are TRBV5-3 and TRBJ2-3; no firm D call. TRBV5-3 is placed among ORFs of uncertain function. V was shortened by 0 bases and J by 0 bases, with 11 bases between the two germline ends. The length of the CDR3 is 16 residues. CDR3 in amino acids: CARSLVNTASTDTQYF. In DNA, the CDR3 is TGTGCCAGAAGCTTGGTGAACACCGCTAGCACAGATACGCAGTATTTT.

Of note for this clone: The same CDR3 is also encoded by other DNA sequences in this sample. The rearrangement uses TRBV9 and TRBJ1-1; D is ambiguous. The V gene's germline CDR1 is SGDLS and CDR2 YYNGEE. V shed 0 bases and J shed 1 base, with 4 bases lying between them. This CDR3 is built from 13 residues. The CDR3 spells CASSVGKNTEAFF. The CDR3 coding sequence is TGTGCCAGCAGCGTAGGGAAGAACACTGAAGCTTTCTTT. Full variable domain (outside the CDR3, taken from reference TRBV9 and TRBJ1-1): DSGVTQTPKHLITATGQRVTLRCSPRSGDLSVYWYQQSLDQGLQFLIQYYNGEERAKGNILERFSAQQFPDLHSELNLSSLELGDSALYFCASSVGKNTEAFFGQGTRLTVV.

V and J are TRBV9 and TRBJ2-1; 7 nucleotides agree with TRBD2. The germline V gene encodes CDR1 SGDLS and CDR2 YYNGEE. The CDR3 loop spans 13 amino acids. V dropped 4 bases and J dropped 10; count of bases not matched to a gene: 8. CDR3 region: CASSPPSGREQFF. The CDR3 DNA reads TGTGCCAGCAGCCCTCCTAGCGGTAGGGAGCAGTTCTTC.

The chain is built from TRBV12-5 and TRBJ1-5; 9 bases agree with TRBD1. From germline, CDR1 is LGHNT and CDR2 FRNRAP. The V segment lost 5 bases and the J segment 6 bases; nucleotides outside the gene matches: 2. The CDR3 sequence is 13 residues long. CDR3 region: CASGTGGGQPQHF. DNA for the CDR3: TGTGCTAGTGGTACAGGGGGCGGTCAGCCCCAGCATTTT. Looking up the rest from reference TRBV12-5 and TRBJ1-5 gives the full variable domain: DARVTQTPRHKVTEMGQEVTMRCQPILGHNTVFWYRQTMMQGLELLAYFRNRAPLDDSGMPKDRFSAEMPDATLATLKIQPSEPRDSAVYFCASGTGGGQPQHFGDGTRLSIL.

This clone was seen a single time. The genes are TRBV7-9 and TRBJ2-1; tentatively, D is TRBD2 (5 bases). The ends were cut back, 8 bases at V and 0 bases at J, with 14 bases in the middle. The CDR3 loop spans 15 amino acids. Germline V gene sequence: CDR1 SEHNR, CDR2 FQNEAQ (reference sequence). Here the CDR3 reads CASGHSASSYNEQFF. In nucleotides, the CDR3 is TGTGCCAGCGGGCATAGCGCTAGCTCCTACAATGAGCAGTTCTTC.

This clone showed up just once. The rearrangement joins TRBV5-5 to TRBJ2-7, with D perhaps matching TRBD1 (5 bases). The V end lost 0 bases, the J end lost 5 bases, and 18 bases lay between the germline ends. This CDR3 is built from 16 residues. The germline CDR1 and CDR2 sequences are SGHKS and YYEKEE (reference sequence). CDR3 loop: CASSLEGALGSDEQYF. CDR3 bases: TGTGCCAGCAGCTTGGAAGGGGCCCTTGGGTCCGACGAGCAGTACTTC.

The chain is built from TRBV4-2 and TRBJ2-1; 13 nucleotides agree with TRBD2. The CDR3 extends over 19 amino acids. The V gene's germline CDR1 is LGHNA and CDR2 YNFKEQ. The junction had 13 bases not matched to a gene; V was cut back by 4 bases and J by 4 bases. Here the CDR3 reads CASSPTLGTSGRAYNEQFF. CDR3 sequence (DNA): TGTGCCAGCAGCCCCACCCTAGGAACTAGCGGGAGGGCGTACAATGAGCAGTTCTTC.

The gene calls are TRBV19 and TRBJ2-1; TRBD2 matches 10 bases. CDR1 and CDR2 from the germline V gene are LNHDA and SQIVND (reference sequence). The length of the CDR3 is 15 residues. The V gene end was trimmed by 3 bases and the J gene end by 4 bases; junction bases not matched to a gene: 3. The CDR3 spells CASSIGLADYNEQFF. CDR3 DNA: TGTGCCAGTAGTATTGGACTAGCGGATTACAATGAGCAGTTCTTC.

The chain uses TRBV28 and TRBJ2-1, with TRBD2 matching over 7 bases. V was clipped by 6 bases and J by 3 bases; unmatched bases: 2. The CDR3 has 13 amino acids. Germline CDR1 reads MDHEN; CDR2 reads SYDVKM. The CDR3 DNA follows: TGTGCCAGCAGGGGGACTAACTACAATGAGCAGTTCTTC. It codes for CASRGTNYNEQFF.

The chain has TRBV5-1 and TRBJ2-2, with 13 bases aligning to TRBD2. This CDR3 comprises 19 residues. V lost 0 bases, J lost 5 bases, and 10 bases stayed unmatched. Germline CDR1 SGHRS, CDR2 YFSETQ. The CDR3 bases are TGCGCCAGCAGCTTGGAGTCCGGGACTAGCGGGGCGGCAACCGGGGAGCTGTTTTTT. Translating it yields CASSLESGTSGAATGELFF.

Remarks on this clone: Sequence at one end of the junction differs from germline and may be a read error. This chain uses TRBV6-1 with TRBJ1-1; possible D gene TRBD1, 5 bases. The germline CDR1 and CDR2 sequences are MNHNS and SASEGT. The CDR3 has 17 residues. The CDR3 reads CVSSELRREWWNTEAFF. In DNA, the CDR3 is TGTGTCAGCAGTGAGTTGCGCAGGGAGTGGTGGAACACTGAAGCTTTCTTT.

In its sample, this clone was seen once. The chain employs TRBV6-5 and TRBJ1-1, with D unresolved. Germline CDR1 reads MNHEY; CDR2 reads SVGAGI. There are 15 residues in the CDR3. Trimming removed 2 bases at V and 1 base at J, with 11 bases between. The CDR3 nucleotides are TGTGCCAGCAGTTACGGGCGCCCCTCGAACACTGAAGCTTTCTTT. Its translation is CASSYGRPSNTEAFF.

In DNA form, the CDR3 reads TGTGCCATCAGTGAGTCGGGGCAGGAGAACACTGAAGCTTTCTTT. It encodes CAISESGQENTEAFF. This chain joins TRBV10-3 and TRBJ1-1; perhaps TRBD1 as D (5 bases). V lost 0 bases and J lost 1, with 9 bases in between. This CDR3 region has 15 residues. CDR1 and CDR2 from the germline V gene are ENHRY and SYGVKD.